This TCR beta chain was documented in a study of cytomegalovirus exposure and HLA in healthy donors. On this clone itself: Its antigen is currently unknown.

Study observations and caveats: Sequencing likely produced, as an artifact, a cluster of highly shared sequence variants.

This PCR relied on a set of 60 Vbeta primers and 13 Jbeta primers. Original processing methods: The authors later counted roughly 79 million unique TCR beta chains, approximately 12 million of them shared. Using immunoSEQ multiplex PCR, the repertoire was profiled, and TCRdb retains in-frame clones only, with some absent. V, J and clone size were drawn from that table, and D and trimming were deduced from the DNA. This table has just over 150,000 clones, 75% to 80% appearing once. Trimming removed 4 bases from V and 4 bases from J; junction bases left unmatched: 7. The CDR3 totals 15 residues. Germline CDR1 is SQVTM and CDR2 is ANQGSEA.

Sequenced input: PBMCs. The V gene is TRBV29-1, the J gene TRBJ2-2; 9 bases map to TRBD2. This clonotype was sampled from a woman between 50 and 59 years old in good health and CMV-seropositive. CDR3 region: CSVVGGRGPTGELFF. Here the CDR3 DNA reads TGCAGCGTTGTGGGCGGGAGGGGCCCCACCGGGGAGCTGTTTTTT.